This TCR beta chain was profiled in a study of shared T cell receptors in the human thymus. Per the germline V gene, CDR1 is SGHNT and CDR2 is YYREEE (reference sequence). This CDR3 comprises 17 residues. V shed 3 bases, J shed 1 base, and the junction held 7 bases outside the gene matches. TCRdb's table, derived via immunoSEQ multiplex PCR, lists solely in-frame clones and lacks some. In the table there are about 400,000 clones, over 90% of which are singletons. Sequenced: thymocytes. The TCR originated in a human donor. The chain links TRBV5-4 to TRBJ2-1; 10 nucleotides match TRBD2. CDR3 amino acids: CASSSNSSGGSYNEQFF. The CDR3 nucleotides read TGTGCCAGCAGCTCAAATTCTAGCGGGGGATCCTACAATGAGCAGTTCTTC.